This T cell receptor (beta chain) was recovered during a study of blood T cell repertoires in COVID-19. Germline V gene sequence: CDR1 SEHNR, CDR2 FQNEAQ (reference sequence). Trimming pared 5 bases from V and 5 bases from J, leaving 13 bases between. This CDR3 contains 14 residues. In the authors' workflow: Estimated nucleated cell counts came from reference gene primer amplification. The method was immunoSEQ multiplex PCR; TCRdb's version includes in-frame clones alone and lacks a portion of them. V, J and clone size reflect that table, while D and trimming were determined from the DNA. The table includes about 18,000 clones, 70% to 85% detected once.

This TCR derives from a man between 65 and 80 years old with COVID-19, enrolled during active disease. The rearrangement uses TRBV7-9 and TRBJ1-5; no clear D. The sequencing input was peripheral blood. Here the CDR3 DNA reads TGTGCCAGCAGCCCAGGAGGCGGTTATCAGCCCCAGCATTTT. It translates to CASSPGGGYQPQHF.